One T cell receptor (beta chain) is described in this entry. Its antigen is not known. The CDR3 spans 13 residues. The V gene end was trimmed by 0 bases and the J gene end by 4 bases; junction bases not matched to a gene: 2. Germline-derived CDR1 and CDR2 are GTSNPN and SVGIG (reference sequence). These data come from a study of human T cells and chemical hapten exposure. As for the study in general: Patch testing placed 0.01% DPC on the upper back, with readings at 6 days. General observations from the study: DPC sensitization did not alter TCRs above 1 in 1000 frequency.

Time point described: patch test 3, about 24 weeks after DPC sensitization. The treatment was: therapeutic diphenylcyclopropenone sensitization with weekly scalp DPC. TCRdb passed the RACE reads through MiXCR, listing each CDR3 protein once. The profile shows 95,000 to 150,000 distinct CDR3 sequences, around 10% of them singletons. The chain employs TRBV30 and TRBJ2-7, with 8 bases identical to TRBD2. The TCR originated in a woman between 45 and 60 years old with alopecia areata. Some clones in this sample may be carry-over from other donors' samples. Sequenced material: whole blood, taken in connection with sensitization to the hapten diphenylcyclopropenone (DPC). CDR3 sequence reads: CAWSVASGYEQYF. The CDR3 DNA follows: TGTGCCTGGAGTGTGGCTAGCGGGTACGAGCAGTACTTC.